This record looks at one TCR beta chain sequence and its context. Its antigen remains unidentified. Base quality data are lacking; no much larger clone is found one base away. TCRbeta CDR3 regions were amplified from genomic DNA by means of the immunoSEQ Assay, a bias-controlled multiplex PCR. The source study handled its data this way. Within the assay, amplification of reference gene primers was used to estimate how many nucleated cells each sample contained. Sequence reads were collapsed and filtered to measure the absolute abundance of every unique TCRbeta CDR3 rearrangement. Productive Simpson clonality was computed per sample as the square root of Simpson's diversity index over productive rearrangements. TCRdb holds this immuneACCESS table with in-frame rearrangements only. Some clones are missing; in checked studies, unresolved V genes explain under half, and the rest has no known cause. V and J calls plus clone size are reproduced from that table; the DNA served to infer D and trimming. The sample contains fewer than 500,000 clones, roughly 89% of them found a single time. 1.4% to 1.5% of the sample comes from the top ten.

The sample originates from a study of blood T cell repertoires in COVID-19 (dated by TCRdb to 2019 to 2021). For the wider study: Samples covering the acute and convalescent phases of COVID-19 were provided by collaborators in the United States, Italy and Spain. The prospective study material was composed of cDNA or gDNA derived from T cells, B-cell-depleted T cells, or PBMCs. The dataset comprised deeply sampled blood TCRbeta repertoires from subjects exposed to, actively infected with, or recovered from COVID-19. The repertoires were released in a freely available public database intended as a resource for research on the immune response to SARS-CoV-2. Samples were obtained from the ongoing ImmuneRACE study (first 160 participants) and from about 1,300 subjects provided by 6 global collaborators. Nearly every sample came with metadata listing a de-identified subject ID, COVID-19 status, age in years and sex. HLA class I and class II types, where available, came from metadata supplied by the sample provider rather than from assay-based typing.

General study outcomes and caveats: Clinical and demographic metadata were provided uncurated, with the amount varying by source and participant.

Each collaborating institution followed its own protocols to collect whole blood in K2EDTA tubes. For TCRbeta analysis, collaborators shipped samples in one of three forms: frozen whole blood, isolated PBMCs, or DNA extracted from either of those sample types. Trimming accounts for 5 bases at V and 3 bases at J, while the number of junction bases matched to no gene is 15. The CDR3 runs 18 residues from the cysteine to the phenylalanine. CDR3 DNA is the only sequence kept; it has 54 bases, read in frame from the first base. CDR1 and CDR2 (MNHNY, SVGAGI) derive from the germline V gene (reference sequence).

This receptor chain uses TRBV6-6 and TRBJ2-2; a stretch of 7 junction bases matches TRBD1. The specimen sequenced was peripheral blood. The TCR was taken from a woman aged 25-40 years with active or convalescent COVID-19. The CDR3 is CASSRTSDRVVHTGELFF. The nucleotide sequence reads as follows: TGTGCCAGCAGTCGGACTTCAGACAGGGTGGTTCACACCGGGGAGCTGTTTTTT.